This entry describes one TCR beta chain. What it recognizes is unknown. This sample was included in a study of beta chain features in type 1 diabetes. Study findings and constraints: Patients' naive, central memory and regulatory TCRB repertoires appeared more alike than those of healthy donors.

Of the isolated RNA, all was reverse transcribed, and so the sequenced material was expressed TCRB transcripts. Assay used: immunoSEQ multiplex PCR; TCRdb lists only in-frame clones, some missing. The repertoire includes about 200,000 clones, under 13% of them detected once, and roughly 1.3% sits in the top ten. The V gene's germline CDR1 is LGHNA and CDR2 YNFKEQ. The CDR3 totals 14 residues. The trim removed 4 bases at V and 7 bases at J, leaving 7 bases unmatched. Using CD45RO/CCR7/CD25/CD127/CD95/CD27, CD4+ naive, central memory, regulatory and stem cell-like memory cells were sorted. The chain joins TRBV4-2 to TRBJ1-2; TRBD1 agrees at 9 bases. This sequence was found in a man younger than 30 in good health. Sequencing used central memory CD4+ T cells from blood. CDR3 nucleotide sequence: TGTGCCAGCAGCCTATCCGGGACAGGGACTGGCTACACCTTC. It yields the protein CASSLSGTGTGYTF.